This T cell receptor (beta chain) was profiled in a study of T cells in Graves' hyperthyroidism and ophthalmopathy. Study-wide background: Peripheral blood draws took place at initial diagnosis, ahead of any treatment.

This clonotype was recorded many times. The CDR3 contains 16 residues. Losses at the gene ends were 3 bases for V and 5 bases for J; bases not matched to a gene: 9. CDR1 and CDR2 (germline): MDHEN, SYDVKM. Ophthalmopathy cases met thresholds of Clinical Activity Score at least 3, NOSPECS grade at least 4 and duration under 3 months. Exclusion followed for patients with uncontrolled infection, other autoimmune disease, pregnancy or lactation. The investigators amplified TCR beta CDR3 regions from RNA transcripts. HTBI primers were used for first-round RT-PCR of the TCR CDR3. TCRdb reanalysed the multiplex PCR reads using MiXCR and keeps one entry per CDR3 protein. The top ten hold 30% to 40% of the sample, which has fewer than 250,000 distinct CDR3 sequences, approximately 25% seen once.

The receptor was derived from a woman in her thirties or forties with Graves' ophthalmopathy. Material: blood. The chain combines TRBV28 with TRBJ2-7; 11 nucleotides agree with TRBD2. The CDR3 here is CASSFLTSGSINEQYF. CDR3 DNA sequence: TGTGCCAGCAGTTTCCTAACTAGCGGGAGTATCAACGAGCAGTACTTC.